These 2 T cell receptor beta chains were all obtained from the same sample, sequenced in a study of neurological immune-mediated disorders. TCRdb fed the 5' RACE reads into MiXCR, producing one record per CDR3 protein. In the table there are over 75,000 distinct CDR3 sequences, approximately 6% of which are singletons. The sample's time point: longitudinal time-point 2. Input material: PBMCs. Receptors were obtained from a woman aged 55-70 years with multiple sclerosis.

At least ten counts were recorded for this clonotype. The CDR3 region has the DNA TGCGCCAGCAGCTTGGAGCCGCCTCCTAGCACAGATACGCAGTATTTT. Translating gives CASSLEPPPSTDTQYF. The chain combines TRBV5-1 with TRBJ2-3; D not resolved. V shed 0 bases and J shed 0 bases, with 11 bases lying between them. The CDR3 is 16 residues long. Germline V gives CDR1 SGHRS, CDR2 YFSETQ.

This clonotype was detected many times. This chain uses TRBV20-1 with TRBJ2-1; D possibly matches TRBD1 or TRBD2 (6 bases each). Trimming pared 5 bases from V and 2 bases from J, leaving 16 bases between. There are 15 residues in the CDR3. CDR1 and CDR2 (germline): DFQATT, SNEGSKA (reference sequence). CDR3 sequence reads: CSAGKEGVTYNEQFF. The CDR3 nucleotides read TGCAGTGCTGGGAAGGAGGGGGTAACCTACAATGAGCAGTTCTTC.